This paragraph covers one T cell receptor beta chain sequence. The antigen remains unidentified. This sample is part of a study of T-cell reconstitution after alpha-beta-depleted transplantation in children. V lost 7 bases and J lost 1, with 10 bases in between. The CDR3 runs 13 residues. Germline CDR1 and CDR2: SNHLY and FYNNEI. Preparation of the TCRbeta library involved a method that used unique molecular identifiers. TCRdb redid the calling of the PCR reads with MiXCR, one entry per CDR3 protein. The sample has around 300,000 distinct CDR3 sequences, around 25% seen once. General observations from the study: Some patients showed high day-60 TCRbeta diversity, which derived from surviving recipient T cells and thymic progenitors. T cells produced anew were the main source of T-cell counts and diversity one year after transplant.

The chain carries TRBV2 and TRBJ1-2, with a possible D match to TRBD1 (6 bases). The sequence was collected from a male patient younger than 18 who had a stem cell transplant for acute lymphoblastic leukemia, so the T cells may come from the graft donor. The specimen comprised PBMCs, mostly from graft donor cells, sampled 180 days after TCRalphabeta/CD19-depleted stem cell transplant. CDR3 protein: CASISRGNYGYTF. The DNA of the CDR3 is TGTGCCAGCATTTCCAGGGGTAACTATGGCTACACCTTC.